This TCR beta chain derives from a study of vaccination effects on CD4 cells after COVID-19 (dated by TCRdb to 2021 to 2024). Broadly, across the study: In the ViraFEST assay, PBMC were stimulated with viral peptide pools, and antigen-specific CD4+ T cell clonotypes were then identified by expansion using TCR sequencing. Cultures from other donors in the study were sequenced using the Oncomine TCR Beta short-read assay on an Illumina iSeq 100. Post-vaccine samples across the study were collected a median of 72 days after the second dose, with a range of 14 to 241. Fewer than 2.5 million PBMC per well were cultured in IMDM with about 4.5% human AB serum, about 9.4 IU/ml IL-2 and gentamicin, plus 10 ug/ml peptides. After vaccination, three convalescent patients were sampled both early (day +14) and late (day +241, +227, +161 respectively). A total of some eleven COVID-19 convalescent patients and several SARS-CoV-2-naive healthy vaccine recipients were included in the full study. In both COVID-19 convalescent patients and infection-naive vaccine recipients, the study compared SARS-CoV-2 spike-specific CD4+ TCR repertoires from before mRNA vaccination with those from after it. General conclusions and limits of the study: For convalescent patients, new clones induced by the vaccine made up most of the post-vaccine spike-reactive repertoire, and these new clones were largely distinct from the clones induced by infection. Both infection-induced and vaccine-induced clones contracted markedly at late post-vaccination timepoints, which is consistent with waning T cell responses. Limitations of the study were the small number of convalescent patients and the absence of early post-infection timepoints.

With regard to this clone: No antigen is known for it. Per-nucleotide qualities are absent, and no much larger clonotype sits a single base away.

Library construction relied on the immunoSEQ multiplex PCR assay. DNA from the CD4+ T cells that had been cultured and isolated underwent TCR beta CDR3 sequencing. Concerning the study's data processing: Non-productive TCR sequences were discarded, and reads were trimmed to the CDR3 region, with only CDR3s of 7 or more amino acids retained. Antigen-specific clonotypes were identified with the MANAFEST web app by comparing expansion in peptide wells against reference cultures. Positive clones required FDR<0.05 expansion versus reference and all other wells, odds ratio above 5, and frequency above 0.1% in two replicate wells. Cross-reactive clonotypes were defined as significantly expanded in SARS-CoV-2 spike wells and in at least one common cold coronavirus spike condition. Levenshtein distance calculated with the stringdist R package was used to assess CDR3 similarity, and unrooted trees were constructed with ape in R 3.6.1. In TCRdb, the immuneACCESS table is reduced to in-frame sequences with V and J assigned. These tables do not hold every clone; where another copy was compared, an unresolved V gene accounts for under half, and the others remain unexplained. Clonal size and the V and J genes are those of that table, whereas D and trimming came from the DNA. A total of tens of thousands of clones appear in this sample, roughly four fifths of them only once. Approximately 6.3% of the sample is taken by the ten largest.

The CDR1 and CDR2 encoded by the germline V gene are KGHSH and LQKENI. Taken from cysteine to phenylalanine, the CDR3 has 16 residues. CDR3 DNA is the only sequence kept; it has 48 bases, read in frame from the first base. For this chain, trimming is 3 bases at the V end and 6 bases at the J end, and the number of junction bases without a gene match is 6. After less than 13 days of culture, CD4+ T cells were isolated with the EasySep CD4+ T cell isolation kit. Convalescent patients had PCR-confirmed SARS-CoV-2 infection between March and December 2020, before Alpha, Beta and Delta variants emerged in the United States. Participants received two doses of either the BNT162b2 or the mRNA-1273 mRNA SARS-CoV-2 vaccine. On days 3 and 7, half of the culture medium was replaced with fresh IL-2-containing medium. Each peptide stimulation condition was cultured in triplicate wells unless otherwise noted. Using Ficoll-Paque Plus gradient centrifugation, PBMC were separated from whole blood and then either used fresh or cryopreserved at -140C. The QIAamp micro DNA kit was used to extract genomic DNA from the cultured CD4+ T cells.

The sample in question was CD4+ T cells from PBMCs cultured without peptide, obtained after COVID-19 vaccination. Recombination linked TRBV18 to TRBJ2-2; 11 central bases correspond to TRBD2. This TCR was sampled from a human donor who had a prior SARS-CoV-2 infection. The DNA is as follows: TGTGCCAGCTCACCCCTAGCGGGAGGTCAACCCGGGGAGCTGTTTTTT. Its translation is CASSPLAGGQPGELFF.